Shown below are 15 T cell receptor beta chains from a single sample sequenced in a study of T-cell memory formation after mild COVID-19. TCRdb re-called the 5' RACE reads with MiXCR, one entry per CDR3 protein. The repertoire includes tens of thousands of distinct CDR3 sequences, approximately 15% of them detected once, and 30% to 35% sits in the top ten. Material for sequencing was PBMCs or a T cell subset sorted from them (not recorded which). The receptors come from an adult woman who had mild COVID-19 (a few samples of this study predate the infection). Cell type and time point are not known.

The V and J genes are TRBV5-5 and TRBJ1-1, with D possibly TRBD1 on 5 matching bases. The CDR3 length is 16 residues. Germline assignment: CDR1 SGHKS and CDR2 YYEKEE (reference sequence). V lost 0 bases, J lost 1 base, and 13 bases lay in between. The CDR3 sequence is CASSLDLTGGNTEAFF. CDR3 bases: TGTGCCAGCAGCTTGGATCTCACCGGGGGGAACACTGAAGCTTTCTTT.

This clonotype was counted a single time. V is TRBV24-1 and J is TRBJ2-6; D call uncertain. In germline, CDR1 is KGHDR, CDR2 SFDVKD. Trimming took 2 bases from V and 2 from J, leaving 12 bases between them. The CDR3 is 17 amino acids. The DNA for the CDR3 is TGTGCCACCAGTGATTCTACGACATCGCCTGGGGCCAACGTCCTGACTTTC. Encoded protein: CATSDSTTSPGANVLTF.

This chain links TRBV19 with TRBJ2-7; TRBD1 might be the D (6 bases). Germline V gene lookup returns CDR1 LNHDA and CDR2 SQIVND (reference sequence). The CDR3 contains 16 residues. V was pared by 3 bases and J by 0 bases, with 15 bases between. This CDR3 is CASSIEDSPISYEQYF. In nucleotides, the CDR3 is TGTGCCAGTAGTATCGAGGACAGCCCAATCTCCTACGAGCAGTACTTC. The full variable domain, rest sourced from reference TRBV19 and TRBJ2-7, is DGGITQSPKYLFRKEGQNVTLSCEQNLNHDAMYWYRQDPGQGLRLIYYSQIVNDFQKGDIAEGYSVSREKKESFPLTVTSAQKNPTAFYLCASSIEDSPISYEQYFGPGTRLTVT.

This clonotype appeared a few times. The CDR3, as DNA: TGTGCCACCAGCAGAGCGGGCAGCACAGATACGCAGTATTTT. This codes for CATSRAGSTDTQYF. The chain has TRBV15 and TRBJ2-3, with D unclear. The length of the CDR3 is 14 residues. V lost 1 base, J lost 0 bases, and 5 bases lay in between. Germline CDR1 LNHNV, CDR2 YYDKDF (reference sequence). Filled out from reference TRBV15 and TRBJ2-3, the complete variable domain reads DAMVIQNPRYQVTQFGKPVTLSCSQTLNHNVMYWYQQKSSQAPKLLFHYYDKDFNNEADTPDNFQSRRPNTSFCFLDIRSPGLGDTAMYLCATSRAGSTDTQYFGPGTRLTVL.

This clonotype turned up a few times. The rearrangement uses TRBV2 and TRBJ2-3; TRBD1 aligns across 10 bases. With V trimmed by 4 bases and J by 2 bases, 6 bases remained unmatched. Germline CDR1 reads SNHLY; CDR2 reads FYNNEI. The CDR3 is 16 amino acids. In nucleotides, the CDR3 is TGTGCCAGCAGTGGAGGACAGGGGGGCTCCACAGATACGCAGTATTTT. Amino acids: CASSGGQGGSTDTQYF.

A few counts support this clonotype. The V call is TRBV20-1, the J call TRBJ2-2, with TRBD1 identical over 8 bases. The CDR3 extends over 15 amino acids. Trimming took 1 base from V and 2 from J; bases not matched to a gene: 3. Germline V gene data show CDR1 as DFQATT and CDR2 as SNEGSKA (reference sequence). The DNA of the CDR3 is TGCAGTGCTAGAGGACAGGGGCGAAACACCGGGGAGCTGTTTTTT. Amino acid sequence: CSARGQGRNTGELFF.

This clonotype has more than one count but fewer than ten. The chain uses TRBV29-1 and TRBJ2-7, with D possibly matching TRBD1 (6 bases). V lost 6 bases, J lost 6 bases, and 12 bases lay in between. The germline V gene has CDR1 SQVTM and CDR2 ANQGSEA. This CDR3 region has 11 residues. The CDR3 sequence is CSVNRDREQYF. CDR3 DNA sequence: TGCAGCGTAAACAGGGACCGCGAGCAGTACTTC.

The sample holds a few counts of this clonotype. J is TRBJ1-5 and V is TRBV7-2, with D uncertain. Germline CDR1 SGHTA, CDR2 FQGNSA. V lost 4 bases and J 6 bases, leaving 7 bases between the germline ends. CDR3 length equals 12 residues. The CDR3 spells CASSSLLQPQHF. The CDR3 DNA sequence: TGTGCCAGCAGCTCATTACTTCAGCCCCAGCATTTT.

The chain uses TRBV5-1 and TRBJ2-3, with D unclear. Germline CDR1 is SGHRS and CDR2 is YFSETQ. CDR3 size: 15 residues. V was trimmed by 0 bases and J by 4 bases, leaving 12 bases between them. This chain's CDR3 is CASSLEGSWADTQYF. The CDR3 DNA reads TGCGCCAGCAGCTTGGAAGGGTCCTGGGCAGATACGCAGTATTTT.

The V gene is TRBV6-5, the J gene TRBJ1-1; tentative D call: TRBD1 (5 bases). CDR3 length: 16 amino acids. Per the germline V gene, CDR1 is MNHEY and CDR2 is SVGAGI. Trimming removed 7 bases from V and 1 base from J, with 19 bases in between. The CDR3 DNA reads as TGTGCCAGCAAACACCGACAGTTGCGAGGGAACACTGAAGCTTTCTTT. It yields the protein CASKHRQLRGNTEAFF.

V and J are TRBV11-2 and TRBJ2-3, with 8 nucleotides matching TRBD2. Germline V gene lookup returns CDR1 SGHAT and CDR2 FQNNGV. The CDR3 has 15 amino acids. Trimming at V came to 3 bases and at J to 5 bases, leaving 7 bases not matched to a gene. The CDR3 DNA sequence: TGTGCCAGCAGCTTGACGGCGGGAGGTTTAGATACGCAGTATTTT. It codes for CASSLTAGGLDTQYF.

This clonotype was recorded a few times. This chain joins TRBV7-8 and TRBJ2-5, with TRBD2 identical over 8 bases. Germline trimming cut 5 bases from V and 5 bases from J; bases unmatched to any gene: 4. There are 13 residues in the CDR3. Per germline, CDR1 SGHVS and CDR2 FQNEAQ. The CDR3 spells CASSPRGGETQYF. The DNA for the CDR3 is TGTGCCAGCAGCCCACGGGGGGGGGAGACCCAGTACTTC.

Only a few counts were recorded for this clonotype. This sequence joins TRBV6-5 and TRBJ2-3, with D perhaps matching TRBD2 (5 bases). The CDR3 has 18 residues. V was shortened by 3 bases and J by 2 bases, with 21 bases between the two germline ends. Germline V gene sequence: CDR1 MNHEY, CDR2 SVGAGI. For the CDR3, the DNA is TGTGCCAGCAGTTATAGTGTAGGCTTCGGGGAGCTCACAGATACGCAGTATTTT. This sequence encodes CASSYSVGFGELTDTQYF.

V and J are TRBV7-3 and TRBJ2-3; D may be TRBD2 (6 bases). The germline CDR1 and CDR2 sequences are SGHTA and FQGTGA. Trimming took off 5 bases at V and 2 bases at J, with 14 bases between the two ends. The CDR3 has 15 amino acids. CDR3 bases: TGTGCCAGCAGCCCCCTGGGGGGTGACACAGATACGCAGTATTTT. Residues: CASSPLGGDTDTQYF.

This clonotype was seen more than once but under ten times. The CDR3: CASTYPMGAAELFF. The DNA of the CDR3 is TGTGCCAGCACCTATCCAATGGGGGCCGCGGAGCTGTTTTTT. This chain uses TRBV7-9 with TRBJ2-2; maybe TRBD1 (6 bases). This CDR3 region has 14 residues. The V end lost 7 bases, the J end lost 10 bases, and 19 bases lay between the germline ends. Germline lookup yields CDR1 SEHNR and CDR2 FQNEAQ (reference sequence). Complete variable domain (other parts from reference TRBV7-9 and TRBJ2-2): DTGVSQNPRHKITKRGQNVTFRCDPISEHNRLYWYRQTLGQGPEFLTYFQNEAQLEKSRLLSDRFSAERPKGSFSTLEIQRTEQGDSAMYLCASTYPMGAAELFFGEGSRLTVL.